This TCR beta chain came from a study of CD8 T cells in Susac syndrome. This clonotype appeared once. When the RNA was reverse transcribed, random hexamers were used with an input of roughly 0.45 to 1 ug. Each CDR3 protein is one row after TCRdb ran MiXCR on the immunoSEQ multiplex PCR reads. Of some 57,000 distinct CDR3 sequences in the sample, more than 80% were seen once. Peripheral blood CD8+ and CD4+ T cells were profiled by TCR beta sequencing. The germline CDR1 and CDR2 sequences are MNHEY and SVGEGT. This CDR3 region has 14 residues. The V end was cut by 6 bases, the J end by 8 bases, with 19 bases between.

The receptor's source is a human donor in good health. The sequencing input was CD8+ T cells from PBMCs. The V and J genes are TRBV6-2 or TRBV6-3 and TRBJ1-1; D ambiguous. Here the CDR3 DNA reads TGTGCCAGCAGCCCCACCACTGCAGTCGGAGAAGCTTTCTTT. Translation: CASSPTTAVGEAFF.